A selection of T cell receptor beta chains follows, all from one sample in a study of response to subunit inactivated influenza vaccine. TCRdb re-called the RT-PCR reads with MiXCR, one entry per CDR3 protein. Among about 700,000 distinct CDR3 sequences listed, approximately 15% were seen once. Here the sequenced sample was PBMCs from blood, taken roughly 2 weeks before vaccination. These TCRs come from a man between 45 and 60 years old who received an inactivated influenza vaccine. Both conserved end residues are part of each CDR3. D genes are given only for firm matches. Size tells how often a clone was seen (once, few, many) or the class of an expanded clone, and some rows leave it out.

v_gene	j_gene	abundance	d_gene	CDR3aa	CDR3nt
TRBV10-1	TRBJ2-1	many	NA	CASSLQGSNEQFF	TGCGCCAGCAGCCTACAGGGATCGAATGAGCAGTTCTTC
TRBV7-2	TRBJ1-1	few	TRBD1	CASSLHRGALMNTEAFF	TGTGCCAGCAGCTTACACAGGGGTGCCCTCATGAACACTGAAGCTTTCTTT
TRBV15	TRBJ1-2	NA	TRBD1	CATSRDQGTGPGYTF	TGTGCCACCAGCAGAGATCAGGGGACAGGGCCTGGCTACACCTTC
TRBV20-1	TRBJ1-1	NA	NA	CSAPEGGGMAEAFF	TGCAGTGCCCCAGAGGGCGGGGGAATGGCTGAAGCTTTCTTT
TRBV4-2	TRBJ2-5	NA	NA	CASSQVSQGEGTQYF	TGTGCCAGCAGCCAAGTATCACAGGGAGAGGGGACCCAGTACTTC
TRBV15	TRBJ2-2	few	NA	CATGRGGNTGELFF	TGTGCCACCGGTCGGGGCGGGAACACCGGGGAGCTGTTTTTT
TRBV3-1	TRBJ1-3	NA	NA	CASSPRMGYSGNTIYF	TGTGCCAGCAGCCCTCGAATGGGTTACTCTGGAAACACCATATATTTT
TRBV5-4	TRBJ2-5	NA	NA	CASSFKGTGQTQYF	TGTGCCAGCAGCTTTAAAGGGACGGGGCAGACCCAGTACTTC
TRBV30	TRBJ2-4	NA	NA	CAWSRGESKNIQYF	TGTGCCTGGAGCCGAGGGGAGTCCAAAAACATTCAGTACTTC
TRBV6-5	TRBJ1-1	few	NA	CASSYGPRTSGNTEAFF	TGTGCCAGCAGTTACGGACCGAGAACCTCGGGGAACACTGAAGCTTTCTTT
TRBV4-3	TRBJ1-4	once	NA	CASSQMGPEKLFF	TGCGCCAGCAGCCAAATGGGGCCTGAAAAACTGTTTTTT
TRBV24-1	TRBJ2-7	NA	NA	CATSDAAYEQYF	TGTGCCACCAGTGATGCGGCATACGAGCAGTACTTC
TRBV28	TRBJ2-1	NA	TRBD2	CASSPKRGALAGDNEQFF	TGTGCCAGCAGTCCAAAGAGGGGGGCACTAGCGGGGGACAATGAGCAGTTCTTC
TRBV13	TRBJ1-1	NA	NA	CASSLVAGLRGTEAFF	TGTGCCAGCAGCTTAGTGGCAGGTCTTAGGGGCACTGAAGCTTTCTTT
TRBV6-5	TRBJ2-5	NA	NA	CASSYRGLRGETQYF	TGTGCCAGCAGTTACCGGGGACTTCGAGGAGAGACCCAGTACTTC
TRBV29-1	TRBJ1-5	many	NA	CSVGGGNQPQHF	TGCAGCGTTGGAGGGGGCAATCAGCCCCAGCATTTT
TRBV3-1	TRBJ2-4	NA	NA	CASSHGASSPKNIQYF	TGTGCCAGCAGCCACGGGGCGTCTTCGCCAAAAAACATTCAGTACTTC
TRBV27	TRBJ1-6	few	TRBD1	CASSPSSDRGNSPLHF	TGTGCCAGCAGTCCCAGCTCTGACAGGGGTAATTCACCCCTCCACTTT
TRBV20-1	TRBJ2-1	NA	NA	CSASWQSYNEQFF	TGCAGTGCTAGTTGGCAGTCCTACAATGAGCAGTTCTTC
TRBV7-3	TRBJ2-7	few	TRBD2	CASSTPRDYLNSYEQYF	TGTGCCAGCAGCACTCCCCGGGACTATCTGAACTCCTACGAGCAGTACTTC
TRBV27	TRBJ2-7	NA	TRBD1	CASRQGRTGFEQYF	TGTGCCAGCAGACAGGGCCGGACAGGGTTCGAGCAGTACTTC
TRBV7-2	TRBJ2-5	NA	TRBD2	CASSLIERDLKTQYF	TGTGCCAGCAGCTTAATCGAGCGGGACTTGAAGACCCAGTACTTC